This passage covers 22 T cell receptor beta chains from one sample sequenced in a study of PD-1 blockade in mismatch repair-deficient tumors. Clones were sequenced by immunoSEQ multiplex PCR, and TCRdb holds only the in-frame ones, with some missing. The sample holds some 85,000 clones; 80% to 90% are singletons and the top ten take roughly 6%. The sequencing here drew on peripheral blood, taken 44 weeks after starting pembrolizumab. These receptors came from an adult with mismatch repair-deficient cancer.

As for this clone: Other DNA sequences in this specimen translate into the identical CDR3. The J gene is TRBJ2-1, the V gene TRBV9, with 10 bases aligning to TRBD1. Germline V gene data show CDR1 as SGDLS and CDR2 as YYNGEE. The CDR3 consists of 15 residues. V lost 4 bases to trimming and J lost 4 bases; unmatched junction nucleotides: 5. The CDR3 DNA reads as TGTGCCAGCAGCCCGGGACAGGGGCGTTACAATGAGCAGTTCTTC. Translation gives CASSPGQGRYNEQFF.

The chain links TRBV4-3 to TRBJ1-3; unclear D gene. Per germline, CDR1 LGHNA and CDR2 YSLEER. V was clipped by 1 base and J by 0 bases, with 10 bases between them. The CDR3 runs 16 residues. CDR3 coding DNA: TGCGCCAGCAGCCAAGTCACGGCCTACTCTGGAAACACCATATATTTT. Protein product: CASSQVTAYSGNTIYF.

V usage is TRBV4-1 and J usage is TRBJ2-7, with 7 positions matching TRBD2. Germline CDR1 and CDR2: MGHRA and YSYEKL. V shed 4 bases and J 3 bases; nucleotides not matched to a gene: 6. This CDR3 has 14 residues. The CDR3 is CASSLAGVVYEQYF. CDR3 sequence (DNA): TGCGCCAGCAGCCTAGCGGGTGTAGTCTACGAGCAGTACTTC.

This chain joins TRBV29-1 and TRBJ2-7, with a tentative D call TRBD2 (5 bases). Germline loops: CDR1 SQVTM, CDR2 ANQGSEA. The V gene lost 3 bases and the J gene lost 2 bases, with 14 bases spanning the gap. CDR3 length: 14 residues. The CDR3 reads CSVDGVPPAYEQYF. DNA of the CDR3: TGCAGCGTTGACGGGGTCCCACCCGCCTACGAGCAGTACTTC.

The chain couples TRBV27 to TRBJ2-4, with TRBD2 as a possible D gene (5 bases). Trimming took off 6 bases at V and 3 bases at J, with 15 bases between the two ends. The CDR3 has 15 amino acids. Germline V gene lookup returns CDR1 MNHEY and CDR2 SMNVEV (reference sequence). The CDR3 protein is CASSLSWGVKNIQYF. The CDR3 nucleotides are TGTGCCAGCAGCCTATCATGGGGAGTCAAAAACATTCAGTACTTC.

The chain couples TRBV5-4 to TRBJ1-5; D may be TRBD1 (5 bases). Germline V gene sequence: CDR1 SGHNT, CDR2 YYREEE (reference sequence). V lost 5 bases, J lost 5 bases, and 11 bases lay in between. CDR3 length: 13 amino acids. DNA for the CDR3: TGTGCCAGCAGTATAGGGGAGGATCAGCCCCAGCATTTT. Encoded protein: CASSIGEDQPQHF.

The CDR3 loop is CASSAAGTGNYGYTF. The CDR3 nucleotides are TGTGCCAGCAGCGCCGCCGGGACAGGGAACTATGGCTACACCTTC. The chain joins TRBV5-5 to TRBJ1-2; 9 positions agree with TRBD1. J was trimmed by 2 bases and V by 4 bases; bases with no gene match: 6. This CDR3 region has 15 residues. Per germline, CDR1 SGHKS and CDR2 YYEKEE (reference sequence).

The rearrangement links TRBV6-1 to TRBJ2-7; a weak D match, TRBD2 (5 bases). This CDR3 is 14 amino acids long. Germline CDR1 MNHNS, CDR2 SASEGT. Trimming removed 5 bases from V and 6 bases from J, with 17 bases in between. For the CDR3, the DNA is TGTGCCAGCAGTCCACTAGGAGCCCCAGTCGAGCAGTACTTC. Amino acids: CASSPLGAPVEQYF.

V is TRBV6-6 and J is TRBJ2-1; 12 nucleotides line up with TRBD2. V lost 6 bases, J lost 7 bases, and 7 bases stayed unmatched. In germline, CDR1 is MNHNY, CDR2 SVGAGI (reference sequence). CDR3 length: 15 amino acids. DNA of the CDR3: TGTGCCAGCAGCAGACTAGCGGGGGAGGGGAATGAGCAGTTCTTC. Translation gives CASSRLAGEGNEQFF.

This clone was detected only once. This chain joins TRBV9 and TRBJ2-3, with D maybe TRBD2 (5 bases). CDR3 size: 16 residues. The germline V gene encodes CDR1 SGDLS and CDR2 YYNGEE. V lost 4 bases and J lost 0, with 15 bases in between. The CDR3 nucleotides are TGTGCCAGCAGCCCTCGACTACCTACTAGCACAGATACGCAGTATTTT. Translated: CASSPRLPTSTDTQYF. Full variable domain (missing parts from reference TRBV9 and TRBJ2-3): DSGVTQTPKHLITATGQRVTLRCSPRSGDLSVYWYQQSLDQGLQFLIQYYNGEERAKGNILERFSAQQFPDLHSELNLSSLELGDSALYFCASSPRLPTSTDTQYFGPGTRLTVL.

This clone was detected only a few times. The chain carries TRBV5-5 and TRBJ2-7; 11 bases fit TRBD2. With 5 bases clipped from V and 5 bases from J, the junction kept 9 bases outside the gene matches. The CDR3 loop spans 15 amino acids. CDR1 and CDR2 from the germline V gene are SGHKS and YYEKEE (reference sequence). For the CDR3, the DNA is TGTGCCAGCAGTCTTAGCGGGAGGGCCTTCCACGAGCAGTACTTC. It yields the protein CASSLSGRAFHEQYF.

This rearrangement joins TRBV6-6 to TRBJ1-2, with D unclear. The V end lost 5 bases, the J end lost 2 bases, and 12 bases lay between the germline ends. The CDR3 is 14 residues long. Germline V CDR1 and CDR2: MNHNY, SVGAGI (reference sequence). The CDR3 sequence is CASSPPTPNYGYTF. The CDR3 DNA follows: TGTGCCAGCAGTCCTCCCACACCGAACTATGGCTACACCTTC.

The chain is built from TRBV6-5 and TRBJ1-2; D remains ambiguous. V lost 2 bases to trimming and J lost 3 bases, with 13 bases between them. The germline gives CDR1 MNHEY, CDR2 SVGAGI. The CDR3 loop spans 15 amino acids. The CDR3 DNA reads TGTGCCAGCAGTTACGCGGGAGGGCAGGACTATGGCTACACCTTC. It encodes CASSYAGGQDYGYTF.

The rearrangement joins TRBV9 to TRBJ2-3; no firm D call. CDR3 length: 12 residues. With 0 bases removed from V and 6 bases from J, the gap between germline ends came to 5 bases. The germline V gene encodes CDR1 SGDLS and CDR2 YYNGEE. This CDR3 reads CASSVEFDTQYF. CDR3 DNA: TGTGCCAGCAGCGTAGAGTTCGATACGCAGTATTTT.

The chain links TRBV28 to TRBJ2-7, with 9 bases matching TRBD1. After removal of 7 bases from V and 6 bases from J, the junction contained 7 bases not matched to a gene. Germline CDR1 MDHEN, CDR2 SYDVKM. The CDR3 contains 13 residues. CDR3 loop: CASNPLTGGEQYF. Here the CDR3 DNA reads TGTGCCAGCAACCCTTTGACAGGGGGCGAGCAGTACTTC. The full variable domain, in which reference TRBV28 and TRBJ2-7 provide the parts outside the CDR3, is DVKVTQSSRYLVKRTGEKVFLECVQDMDHENMFWYRQDPGLGLRLIYFSYDVKMKEKGDIPEGYSVSREKKERFSLILESASTNQTSMYLCASNPLTGGEQYFGPGTRLTVT.

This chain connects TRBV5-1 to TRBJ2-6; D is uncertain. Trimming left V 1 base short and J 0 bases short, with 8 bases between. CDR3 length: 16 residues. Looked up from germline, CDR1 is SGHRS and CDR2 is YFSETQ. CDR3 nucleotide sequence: TGCGCCAGCAGCTTGTCACGGAACTCTGGGGCCAACGTCCTGACTTTC. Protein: CASSLSRNSGANVLTF.

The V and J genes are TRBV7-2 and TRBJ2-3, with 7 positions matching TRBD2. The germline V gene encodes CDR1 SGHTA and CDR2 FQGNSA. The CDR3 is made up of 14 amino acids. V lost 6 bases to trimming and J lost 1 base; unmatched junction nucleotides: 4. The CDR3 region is CASSLTSRTDTQYF. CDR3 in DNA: TGTGCCAGCAGTCTGACTAGCCGCACAGATACGCAGTATTTT.

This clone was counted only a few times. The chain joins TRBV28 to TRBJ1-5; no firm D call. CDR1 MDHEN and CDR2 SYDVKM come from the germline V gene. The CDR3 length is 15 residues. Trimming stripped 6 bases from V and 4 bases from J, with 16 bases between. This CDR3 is CASRVTLGGNQPQHF. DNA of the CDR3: TGTGCCAGCAGGGTTACTTTAGGAGGGAATCAGCCCCAGCATTTT.

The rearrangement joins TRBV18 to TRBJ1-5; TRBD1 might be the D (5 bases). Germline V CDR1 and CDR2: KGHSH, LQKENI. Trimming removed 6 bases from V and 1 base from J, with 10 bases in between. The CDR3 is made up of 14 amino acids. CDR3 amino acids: CASSARDSNQPQHF. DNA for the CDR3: TGTGCCAGCTCTGCTCGGGACAGCAATCAGCCCCAGCATTTT.

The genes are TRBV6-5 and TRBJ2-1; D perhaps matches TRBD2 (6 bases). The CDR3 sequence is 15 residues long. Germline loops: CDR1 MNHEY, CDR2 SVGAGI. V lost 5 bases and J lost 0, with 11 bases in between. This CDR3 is CASSPGERSYNEQFF. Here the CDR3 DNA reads TGTGCCAGCAGTCCGGGAGAGCGCTCCTACAATGAGCAGTTCTTC.

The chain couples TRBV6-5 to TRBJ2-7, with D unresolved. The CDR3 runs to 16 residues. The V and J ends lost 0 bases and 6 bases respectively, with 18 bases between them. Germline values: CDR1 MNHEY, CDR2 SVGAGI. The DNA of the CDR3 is TGTGCCAGCAGTTACTCGACCGGTCTAGGGAAGGGCGAGCAGTACTTC. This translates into CASSYSTGLGKGEQYF.

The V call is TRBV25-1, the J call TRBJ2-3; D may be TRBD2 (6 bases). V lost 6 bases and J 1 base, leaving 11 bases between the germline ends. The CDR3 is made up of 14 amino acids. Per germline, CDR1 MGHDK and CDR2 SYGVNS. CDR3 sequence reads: CASRGGGGTDTQYF. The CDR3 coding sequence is TGTGCCAGCAGGGGTGGAGGGGGCACAGATACGCAGTATTTT.